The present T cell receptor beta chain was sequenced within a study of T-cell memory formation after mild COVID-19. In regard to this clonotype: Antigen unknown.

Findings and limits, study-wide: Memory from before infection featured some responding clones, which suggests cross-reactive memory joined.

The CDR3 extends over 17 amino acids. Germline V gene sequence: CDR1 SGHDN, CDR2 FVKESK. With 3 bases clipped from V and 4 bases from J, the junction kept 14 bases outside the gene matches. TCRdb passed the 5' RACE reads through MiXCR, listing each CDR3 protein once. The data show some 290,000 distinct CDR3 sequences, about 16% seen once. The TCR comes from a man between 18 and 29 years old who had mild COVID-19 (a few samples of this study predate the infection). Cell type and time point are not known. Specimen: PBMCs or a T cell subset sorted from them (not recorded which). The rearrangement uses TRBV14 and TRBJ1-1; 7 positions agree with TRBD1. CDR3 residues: CASSQAQGLGDRTEAFF. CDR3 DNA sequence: TGTGCCAGCAGCCAGGCACAGGGGTTGGGGGATCGCACTGAAGCTTTCTTT.